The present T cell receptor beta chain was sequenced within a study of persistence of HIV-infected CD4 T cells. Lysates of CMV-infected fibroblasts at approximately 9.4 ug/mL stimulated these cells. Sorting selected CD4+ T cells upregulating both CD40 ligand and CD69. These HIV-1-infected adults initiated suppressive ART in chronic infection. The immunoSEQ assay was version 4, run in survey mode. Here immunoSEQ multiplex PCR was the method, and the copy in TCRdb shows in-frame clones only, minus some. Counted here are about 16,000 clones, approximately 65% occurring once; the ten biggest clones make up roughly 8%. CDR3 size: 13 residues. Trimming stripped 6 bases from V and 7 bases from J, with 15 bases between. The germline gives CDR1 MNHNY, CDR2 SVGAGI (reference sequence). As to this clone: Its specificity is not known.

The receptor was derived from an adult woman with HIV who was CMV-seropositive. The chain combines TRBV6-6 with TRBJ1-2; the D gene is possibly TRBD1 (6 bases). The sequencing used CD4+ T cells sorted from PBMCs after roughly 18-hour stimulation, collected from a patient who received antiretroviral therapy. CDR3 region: CASSPRGFSGYTF. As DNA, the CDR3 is TGTGCCAGCAGCCCGAGGGGGTTCAGTGGCTACACCTTC.